One sample yielded the 7 T cell receptor beta chains listed below, sequenced in a study of blood T cell repertoires in COVID-19. Using immunoSEQ multiplex PCR, the repertoire was profiled, and TCRdb retains in-frame clones only, with some absent. The table lists some 100,000 clones, about four fifths of them singletons. The sample comprised peripheral blood. These receptors all stem from a human donor in a cohort sampled during active COVID-19.

J is TRBJ1-5 and V is TRBV29-1; D ambiguous. The germline V gene encodes CDR1 SQVTM and CDR2 ANQGSEA. V was cut by 0 bases and J by 5 bases, with 14 bases left in between. The CDR3 totals 15 residues. The CDR3 protein is CSVEDPGEPDQPQHF. CDR3 DNA: TGCAGCGTTGAAGATCCCGGGGAGCCCGATCAGCCCCAGCATTTT.

The genes are TRBV12-3 or TRBV12-4 and TRBJ2-1; no definite D call. This CDR3 has 13 amino acids. Trimming stripped 6 bases from V and 0 bases from J, with 6 bases between. CDR3 bases: TGTGCCAGCAGGAGGAGCTCCTACAATGAGCAGTTCTTC. This translates into CASRRSSYNEQFF.

This clone showed up just once. The chain is built from TRBV2 and TRBJ1-6; 10 bases match TRBD1. This CDR3 spans 15 amino acids. The V and J ends lost 4 bases and 7 bases, in that order; junction bases with no gene match: 4. Germline V CDR1 and CDR2: SNHLY, FYNNEI. CDR3 loop: CASSGLGQGNSPLHF. In DNA, the CDR3 is TGTGCCAGCAGTGGCTTGGGACAGGGGAATTCACCCCTCCACTTT. Looking up the rest from reference TRBV2 and TRBJ1-6 gives the full variable domain: EPEVTQTPSHQVTQMGQEVILRCVPISNHLYFYWYRQILGQKVEFLVSFYNNEISEKSEIFDDQFSVERPDGSNFTLKIRSTKLEDSAMYFCASSGLGQGNSPLHFGNGTRLTVT.

The chain has TRBV23-1 and TRBJ2-7, with D possibly being TRBD1 (5 bases). Being an ORF, TRBV23-1 has a function that is uncertain. V was cut by 1 base and J by 3 bases, with 10 bases left in between. The CDR3 length is 14 residues. CDR3 DNA: TGCGCCAGCAGTCAATGCCCAGGGCACTACGAGCAGTACTTC. It translates to CASSQCPGHYEQYF.

The rearrangement links TRBV5-1 to TRBJ2-5; 10 nucleotides match TRBD2. CDR3 length: 16 amino acids. The V gene end was trimmed by 4 bases and the J gene end by 2 bases; junction bases not matched to a gene: 8. Germline CDR1 SGHRS, CDR2 YFSETQ. The CDR3 bases are TGCGCCAGCAGCCCCTCCCTTAGCGGGGGGCAAGAGACCCAGTACTTC. Residues: CASSPSLSGGQETQYF.

V gene TRBV28 combines with J gene TRBJ1-1; the D is unclear. The CDR3 extends over 13 amino acids. V lost 2 bases and J 10 bases, leaving 14 bases between the germline ends. Germline CDR1 is MDHEN and CDR2 is SYDVKM. The CDR3, as DNA: TGTGCCAGCAGTTTAATGAGGGCCGCGGGAGCTTTCTTT. Translation gives CASSLMRAAGAFF.

J is TRBJ1-1 and V is TRBV7-9; TRBD1 might be the D (6 bases). V lost 6 bases, J lost 2 bases, and 19 bases lay in between. Germline values: CDR1 SEHNR, CDR2 FQNEAQ (reference sequence). The CDR3 runs to 16 residues. The CDR3 loop is CASRIQRGGTNTEAFF. The CDR3 DNA follows: TGTGCCAGCAGAATCCAAAGGGGGGGTACAAACACTGAAGCTTTCTTT.